The next 31 T cell receptor beta chains were all read from a single sample in a study of T cells in Graves' hyperthyroidism and ophthalmopathy. The investigators amplified TCR beta CDR3 regions from RNA transcripts. The HTBI set primed first-round TCR CDR3 RT-PCR. TCRdb re-derived calls from the multiplex PCR reads in MiXCR, one entry per CDR3 protein. The sample has 600,000 to 850,000 distinct CDR3 sequences, around 20% seen once. Specimen: blood. The source is a woman aged 50 to 60 with Graves' hyperthyroidism that later progressed to Graves' ophthalmopathy.

This sequence joins TRBV19 and TRBJ1-3; 7 bases match TRBD1. The CDR3 sequence is 15 residues long. V shed 10 bases and J 0 bases; nucleotides not matched to a gene: 9. In germline, CDR1 is LNHDA, CDR2 SQIVND (reference sequence). The CDR3 region is CATWDRRSSGNTIYF. For the CDR3, the DNA is TGTGCCACGTGGGACAGACGCAGCTCTGGAAACACCATATATTTT. Drawing the rest from reference TRBV19 and TRBJ1-3, the complete variable domain is DGGITQSPKYLFRKEGQNVTLSCEQNLNHDAMYWYRQDPGQGLRLIYYSQIVNDFQKGDIAEGYSVSREKKESFPLTVTSAQKNPTAFYLCATWDRRSSGNTIYFGEGSWLTVV.

The chain joins TRBV13 to TRBJ1-2; D may be TRBD1 (6 bases). The CDR3 loop spans 16 amino acids. Trimming shortened V by 4 bases and J by 6 bases, and 21 bases separated the two germline ends. Germline V lookup: CDR1 PRHDT, CDR2 FYEKMQ (reference sequence). This CDR3 reads CASSSFVWGGDDGYTF. DNA for the CDR3: TGTGCCAGCAGCTCCTTTGTCTGGGGGGGCGATGATGGCTACACCTTC.

The table lists this clonotype with many counts. The rearrangement joins TRBV3-1 to TRBJ2-3; D not resolved. There are 15 residues in the CDR3. Trimming removed 1 base at V and 6 bases at J, with 14 bases between. Per the germline V gene, CDR1 is LGHDT and CDR2 is YNNKEL (reference sequence). The CDR3 protein is CASSQASGRVDTQYF. CDR3 coding DNA: TGTGCCAGCAGCCAAGCCTCCGGTAGGGTGGATACGCAGTATTTT.

In this sample, this clonotype turned up many times. J is TRBJ2-3 and V is TRBV14; D is perhaps TRBD2 (6 bases). V was pared by 0 bases and J by 1 base, with 11 bases between. Germline V gives CDR1 SGHDN, CDR2 FVKESK. The CDR3 consists of 16 residues. DNA for the CDR3: TGTGCCAGCAGCCAAGATGGAGGGCATGGCACAGATACGCAGTATTTT. Residues: CASSQDGGHGTDTQYF.

This clonotype was counted at least ten times. The chain's CDR3 is CASSLAASGAHEQYF. For the CDR3, the DNA is TGTGCCAGCAGCTTAGCGGCTAGCGGGGCCCACGAGCAGTACTTC. J is TRBJ2-7 and V is TRBV7-9; TRBD2 matches 9 bases. The CDR3 extends over 15 amino acids. V trimming: 0 bases; J trimming: 5 bases; junction bases outside the gene matches: 5. The germline gives CDR1 SEHNR, CDR2 FQNEAQ (reference sequence).

This clonotype was observed a handful of times. J is TRBJ2-5 and V is TRBV9; D tentatively fits TRBD1 or TRBD2 (5 bases each). The CDR3 is 14 amino acids. V lost 4 bases and J lost 1, with 11 bases in between. Per germline, CDR1 SGDLS and CDR2 YYNGEE. CDR3: CASSQTGTQETQYF. CDR3 sequence (DNA): TGTGCCAGCAGCCAGACCGGGACCCAAGAGACCCAGTACTTC.

The chain combines TRBV28 with TRBJ1-5, with D perhaps matching TRBD1 (5 bases). CDR1 and CDR2 (germline): MDHEN, SYDVKM. Trimming removed 10 bases at V and 0 bases at J, with 16 bases between. The CDR3 consists of 15 residues. CDR3 in DNA: TGTGCCACCCGGGGGGGAATCGATAGCAATCAGCCCCAGCATTTT. This encodes CATRGGIDSNQPQHF.

This clonotype was seen at least ten times. Here the CDR3 reads CASRLGQGAWEKLFF. The CDR3 DNA is TGTGCCAGCAGGCTAGGACAGGGGGCTTGGGAAAAACTGTTTTTT. The V gene is TRBV2, the J gene TRBJ1-4; 11 nucleotides match TRBD1. After removal of 6 bases from V and 8 bases from J, the junction contained 8 bases not matched to a gene. The CDR3 covers 15 residues. The germline V gene encodes CDR1 SNHLY and CDR2 FYNNEI.

This clonotype was counted at least ten times. The chain has TRBV7-3 and TRBJ1-1, with 8 positions matching TRBD1. This CDR3 contains 15 residues. Germline V gene data show CDR1 as SGHTA and CDR2 as FQGTGA. V trimming: 2 bases; J trimming: 6 bases; junction bases outside the gene matches: 8. CDR3 DNA sequence: TGTGCCAGCAGCTTAGCAGGGGGCGTTCTTGCTGAAGCTTTCTTT. Its protein is CASSLAGGVLAEAFF.

The V and J genes are TRBV7-8 and TRBJ2-6; D is undetermined. Trimming removed 2 bases from V and 5 bases from J, with 7 bases in between. The CDR3 loop spans 14 amino acids. The germline gives CDR1 SGHVS, CDR2 FQNEAQ. Here the CDR3 reads CASSLMNRANVLTF. CDR3 bases: TGTGCCAGCAGCTTAATGAACAGGGCCAACGTCCTGACTTTC.

The CDR3 DNA reads TGCGCCAGCAGCCAAGGCTTCAGGGTCCTGGGTGGCTACACCTTC. Amino acid sequence: CASSQGFRVLGGYTF. The chain recombines TRBV4-3 with TRBJ1-2, with a possible D match to TRBD1 (5 bases). V lost 1 base to trimming and J lost 7 bases, with 16 bases between them. CDR1 and CDR2 (germline): LGHNA, YSLEER. The CDR3 totals 15 residues.

The sample holds many counts of this clonotype. This chain links TRBV6-1 with TRBJ1-1, with D uncertain. The CDR3 runs 16 residues. The V gene's germline CDR1 is MNHNS and CDR2 SASEGT. The germline V and J ends were trimmed by 2 bases and 5 bases, with 18 bases remaining between them. CDR3 in amino acids: CASSERQAFGVTEAFF. The CDR3 DNA reads as TGTGCCAGCAGTGAACGGCAGGCTTTTGGAGTAACTGAAGCTTTCTTT.

The CDR3 protein is CASSVDEEVNSPLHF. The CDR3 region has the DNA TGTGCCAGCAGCGTAGACGAGGAAGTCAATTCACCCCTCCACTTT. This chain connects TRBV9 to TRBJ1-6; D is uncertain. CDR1 is SGDLS and CDR2 is YYNGEE in the germline V gene. The V and J ends lost 0 bases and 7 bases respectively, with 11 bases between them. There are 15 residues in the CDR3.

In its sample, this clonotype was seen many times. The rearrangement joins TRBV6-5 to TRBJ1-4; perhaps TRBD1 as D (5 bases). V lost 2 bases to trimming and J lost 8 bases, with 30 bases between them. The CDR3 totals 20 residues. CDR1 is MNHEY and CDR2 is SVGAGI in the germline V gene. DNA of the CDR3: TGTGCCAGCAGTTACCTCGAAATTGCCCCTCGATCGGGGGTCTACGAAAAACTGTTTTTT. Protein product: CASSYLEIAPRSGVYEKLFF.

Of note for this clonotype: A much larger clone is a single base away; this may be a read error. This sequence joins TRBV3-1 and TRBJ1-1; 10 bases fit TRBD1. The CDR3 runs to 16 residues. The germline V gene has CDR1 LGHDT and CDR2 YNNKEL (reference sequence). The CDR3 DNA sequence: TGTGCCAGCGGCCAACCGACAGGGGGCGGGAACACTGAAGCTTTCTTT. Its translation: CASGQPTGGGNTEAFF.

The sample holds a few counts of this clonotype. The gene calls are TRBV27 and TRBJ1-4; TRBD1 might be the D (5 bases). V was cut by 6 bases and J by 5 bases, with 16 bases left in between. The germline gives CDR1 MNHEY, CDR2 SMNVEV (reference sequence). This CDR3 spans 15 amino acids. CDR3 in DNA: TGTGCCAGCAGGGGGGACGGGAAACGGAATGAAAAACTGTTTTTT. Translated: CASRGDGKRNEKLFF.

About this clonotype itself: A clone one base away is much larger, so this may be a read error. The rearrangement links TRBV3-1 to TRBJ2-1; 7 bases match TRBD2. CDR1 and CDR2 (germline): LGHDT, YNNKEL (reference sequence). CDR3 size: 16 residues. J lost 8 bases, V lost 8 bases, and 18 bases had no gene match. The CDR3 region has the DNA TGTGCCAGCGTGGGGACGAGCGGGATGGACATCGATGAGCAGTTCTTC. It translates to CASVGTSGMDIDEQFF.

This clonotype has ten or more counts. J is TRBJ1-1 and V is TRBV12-3 or TRBV12-4, with D possibly matching TRBD1 (5 bases). CDR3 size: 16 residues. Trimming cost V 3 bases and J 0 bases, with 14 bases left between them. In DNA, the CDR3 is TGTGCCAGCAGTTTTGGTAGGGGCCCCATGAACACTGAAGCTTTCTTT. Translated, it gives CASSFGRGPMNTEAFF.

This chain joins TRBV7-8 and TRBJ1-2; TRBD1 matches at 10 bases. The CDR3 has 17 residues. Germline CDR1 reads SGHVS; CDR2 reads FQNEAQ. The trim removed 3 bases at V and 4 bases at J, leaving 11 bases unmatched. CDR3 DNA: TGTGCCAGCAGCTTCAACGCCCGGACAGGGGGAGGCTATGGCTACACCTTC. This translates into CASSFNARTGGGYGYTF.

V is TRBV10-3 and J is TRBJ1-5; no clear D. V shed 0 bases and J shed 0 bases, with 6 bases lying between them. Germline V gene data show CDR1 as ENHRY and CDR2 as SYGVKD. The length of the CDR3 is 15 residues. The CDR3 is CAISESGLSNQPQHF. The CDR3 nucleotides read TGTGCCATCAGTGAGTCGGGCCTTAGCAATCAGCCCCAGCATTTT.

Many counts were recorded for this clonotype. The chain employs TRBV7-8 and TRBJ1-3; D possibly corresponds to TRBD1 (6 bases). The V end lost 2 bases, the J end lost 0 bases, and 11 bases lay between the germline ends. Germline CDR1 SGHVS, CDR2 FQNEAQ. CDR3 length equals 16 residues. This CDR3 is CASSLPKGGSGNTIYF. CDR3 sequence (DNA): TGTGCCAGCAGCTTACCGAAAGGGGGCTCTGGAAACACCATATATTTT.

This clonotype was found many times. J is TRBJ2-7 and V is TRBV6-1; TRBD1 is a possible D gene (6 bases). Germline V gene lookup returns CDR1 MNHNS and CDR2 SASEGT. V was pared by 9 bases and J by 5 bases, with 17 bases between. The CDR3 contains 13 residues. CDR3 amino acids: CASPGTRAHEQYF. The CDR3 DNA is TGTGCCAGTCCGGGGACACGCGCCCACGAGCAGTACTTC.

This clonotype appeared a few times. V and J are TRBV6-1 and TRBJ1-5, with 7 bases fitting TRBD1. The V and J ends lost 2 bases and 5 bases, in that order; junction bases with no gene match: 3. The CDR3 extends over 14 amino acids. CDR1 MNHNS and CDR2 SASEGT come from the germline V gene. CDR3 residues: CASSESGGHQPQHF. The CDR3 region has the DNA TGTGCCAGCAGTGAATCAGGGGGTCATCAGCCCCAGCATTTT.

This clonotype has a handful of counts. J is TRBJ2-1 and V is TRBV19; 16 positions match TRBD2. The CDR3 spans 15 residues. Per the germline V gene, CDR1 is LNHDA and CDR2 is SQIVND (reference sequence). V lost 5 bases to trimming and J lost 8 bases; unmatched junction nucleotides: 3. CDR3 loop: CASSAGLAGGDEQFF. The CDR3 DNA is TGTGCCAGTAGTGCGGGACTAGCGGGGGGGGATGAGCAGTTCTTC.

This clonotype was seen a few times. The chain has TRBV11-2 and TRBJ2-2, with unresolved D. The CDR3 has 14 amino acids. With 4 bases removed from V and 5 bases from J, the gap between germline ends came to 11 bases. Germline V gene lookup returns CDR1 SGHAT and CDR2 FQNNGV. In nucleotides, the CDR3 is TGTGCCAGCAGCTCGCCAGTAGGAACCGGGGAGCTGTTTTTT. This translates into CASSSPVGTGELFF.

This clonotype has ten or more counts. J is TRBJ1-5 and V is TRBV3-1, with a tentative D call TRBD1 (6 bases). The CDR3 totals 16 residues. V lost 0 bases and J lost 4, with 13 bases in between. Germline lookup yields CDR1 LGHDT and CDR2 YNNKEL (reference sequence). The CDR3 region is CASSQDPQGPNQPQHF. In DNA form, the CDR3 reads TGTGCCAGCAGCCAAGATCCGCAGGGGCCGAATCAGCCCCAGCATTTT.

V is TRBV7-2 and J is TRBJ2-1; D tentatively reads TRBD1 or TRBD2 (5 bases each). CDR1 and CDR2 (germline): SGHTA, FQGNSA. Trimming cost V 5 bases and J 0 bases, with 14 bases left between them. The CDR3 totals 16 residues. The CDR3 bases are TGTGCCAGCAGCCCCCTTAGCGACAGCTCCTACAATGAGCAGTTCTTC. Translated, it gives CASSPLSDSSYNEQFF.

The rearrangement uses TRBV20-1 and TRBJ1-5, with 9 bases fitting TRBD1. With 6 bases clipped from V and 9 bases from J, the junction kept 9 bases outside the gene matches. This CDR3 contains 13 residues. Germline V lookup: CDR1 DFQATT, CDR2 SNEGSKA (reference sequence). In DNA form, the CDR3 reads TGCAGTGCACAAACAGGGGGCGGTGTGCCCCAGCATTTT. This encodes CSAQTGGGVPQHF.

This clonotype appeared many times. The chain links TRBV3-1 to TRBJ2-3, with TRBD2 matching 9 bases. V shed 0 bases, J shed 4 bases, and the junction held 11 bases outside the gene matches. CDR1 is LGHDT and CDR2 is YNNKEL in the germline V gene (reference sequence). The CDR3 runs to 18 residues. Here the CDR3 reads CASSQDVQGSGGADTQYF. In DNA, the CDR3 is TGTGCCAGCAGCCAAGATGTCCAGGGTAGCGGGGGAGCAGATACGCAGTATTTT.

The chain recombines TRBV6-1 with TRBJ1-5; 9 bases line up with TRBD1. The V gene's germline CDR1 is MNHNS and CDR2 SASEGT. After removal of 6 bases from V and 6 bases from J, the junction contained 21 bases not matched to a gene. The CDR3 is 19 residues long. The CDR3 nucleotides read TGTGCCAGCAGAGGGGACAGTGGGCTGTGGGACAGGGATAGTCAGCCCCAGCATTTT. Protein sequence: CASRGDSGLWDRDSQPQHF.

This clonotype has a count of ten or more. The genes are TRBV30 and TRBJ2-7; TRBD1 is a possible D gene (7 bases). The CDR3 totals 14 residues. CDR1 is GTSNPN and CDR2 is SVGIG in the germline V gene (reference sequence). Deletions cut 0 bases from V and 3 bases from J, with 12 bases between. CDR3 sequence reads: CAWSVGGGSYEQYF. The CDR3 coding sequence is TGTGCCTGGAGTGTAGGAGGGGGCAGCTACGAGCAGTACTTC.